This T cell receptor (beta chain) was identified in a study of vaccination effects on CD4 cells after COVID-19. Before any sequencing was done, the ViraFEST assay used viral peptide pools to expand antigen-specific CD4+ T cells. The authors isolated CD4+ T cells after about 10 days of culture. Nucleocapsid antibodies stayed negative before and after vaccination, showing no earlier SARS-CoV-2 infection. The method was immunoSEQ multiplex PCR; TCRdb's version includes in-frame clones alone and lacks a portion of them. The sample yields tens of thousands of clones, about 72% seen once. Details on this clone: What it binds is not known.

Germline V gene data show CDR1 as LNHDA and CDR2 as SQIVND (reference sequence). The CDR3 covers 17 residues. V lost 7 bases to trimming and J lost 1 base, with 20 bases between them. The sample was CD4+ T cells from PBMCs cultured with HCoV-OC43 spike peptides, taken before COVID-19 vaccination. As for subset: HCoV-OC43 spike overlapping peptide pool stimulation. The chain joins TRBV19 to TRBJ2-1, with D possibly matching TRBD2 (6 bases). The clonotype comes from a human donor who received a COVID-19 vaccine. CDR3 region: CASTATGLAVSYNEQFF. In nucleotides, the CDR3 is TGTGCCAGTACCGCAACGGGGTTAGCGGTTTCCTACAATGAGCAGTTCTTC.